Listed here are 20 T cell receptor beta chains from one sample, sequenced in a study of lymphopenia after photon versus proton radiotherapy (dated 2019 in TCRdb). Libraries were made using the immunoSEQ multiplex PCR assay. Sourced from immuneACCESS, this table was stored by TCRdb with only in-frame sequences that have V and J called. A share of the clones is absent; for the studies checked, an unresolved V gene accounts for under half, and the remainder has no known explanation. The sample records 65,000 to 85,000 clones, approximately 90% of which are singletons. The biggest ten clones account for about 2.2% of the sample. Material: peripheral blood, obtained from a patient treated with photon-based radiotherapy. The receptor source for this set is a woman in her thirties or forties with cholangiocarcinoma.

This sequence joins TRBV5-4 and TRBJ1-2; 7 bases match TRBD1. This CDR3 has 16 amino acids. The V gene's germline CDR1 is SGHNT and CDR2 YYREEE (reference sequence). The V segment lost 4 bases and the J segment 6 bases; nucleotides outside the gene matches: 15. The CDR3 DNA sequence: TGTGCCAGCAGCCTGTGGTGGGACAGCCACCCGAATGGCTACACCTTC. Protein product: CASSLWWDSHPNGYTF.

The rearrangement uses TRBV5-4 and TRBJ1-3, with D hard to call. V gave up 6 bases and J gave up 2 bases, with 12 bases separating them. Per germline, CDR1 SGHNT and CDR2 YYREEE (reference sequence). The CDR3 length is 14 residues. DNA for the CDR3: TGTGCCAGCACCCACGGGTCGGCTGGAAACACCATATATTTT. This sequence encodes CASTHGSAGNTIYF.

The V call is TRBV30, the J call TRBJ1-2; weak D call: TRBD1 (6 bases). CDR3 length equals 13 residues. V lost 2 bases and J 4 bases, leaving 11 bases between the germline ends. Germline values: CDR1 GTSNPN, CDR2 SVGIG (reference sequence). The CDR3 region has the DNA TGTGCCTGGAGTATGGGGGCCTCCTATGGCTACACCTTC. It specifies CAWSMGASYGYTF.

V gene TRBV28 combines with J gene TRBJ1-2; 9 nucleotides line up with TRBD1. CDR3 length: 16 residues. CDR1 and CDR2 from the germline V gene are MDHEN and SYDVKM. The J segment lost 7 bases and the V segment lost 3 bases, leaving 12 bases of the junction unmatched. The CDR3 loop reads CASSLSMNRGRAGYTF. The CDR3 nucleotides are TGTGCCAGCAGTTTGTCAATGAACAGGGGGCGCGCTGGCTACACCTTC.

The chain couples TRBV28 to TRBJ1-4; 7 nucleotides agree with TRBD1. The germline V gene has CDR1 MDHEN and CDR2 SYDVKM. CDR3 length: 15 residues. Losses at the gene ends were 4 bases for V and 1 base for J; bases not matched to a gene: 3. The CDR3 loop is CASSSGQLTNEKLFF. CDR3 nucleotide sequence: TGTGCCAGCAGTTCGGGACAGCTAACTAATGAAAAACTGTTTTTT.

The chain employs TRBV28 and TRBJ2-5, with D maybe TRBD1 (5 bases). V lost 7 bases to trimming and J lost 2 bases, with 14 bases between them. Per germline, CDR1 MDHEN and CDR2 SYDVKM. The CDR3 is made up of 14 amino acids. This CDR3 is CASTQGHLQETQYF. Written as DNA, the CDR3 is TGTGCCAGCACCCAAGGACACCTACAAGAGACCCAGTACTTC.

The chain combines TRBV27 with TRBJ2-7; TRBD1 agrees at 8 bases. This CDR3 spans 14 amino acids. Germline assignment: CDR1 MNHEY and CDR2 SMNVEV (reference sequence). The V segment lost 3 bases and the J segment 2 bases; nucleotides outside the gene matches: 3. The CDR3: CASSFTTGAYEQYF. The CDR3 DNA sequence: TGTGCCAGCAGTTTCACGACAGGGGCCTACGAGCAGTACTTC.

This chain links TRBV6-1 with TRBJ2-6, with unresolved D. The CDR3 runs to 15 residues. The V gene's germline CDR1 is MNHNS and CDR2 SASEGT. The V end lost 9 bases, the J end lost 0 bases, and 12 bases lay between the germline ends. CDR3 sequence reads: CASRRDSSGANVLTF. The CDR3 DNA follows: TGTGCCAGTCGTAGGGATTCCTCTGGGGCCAACGTCCTGACTTTC.

The rearrangement joins TRBV7-2 to TRBJ1-5; the match to TRBD1 covers 8 bases. The CDR3 is made up of 15 amino acids. In germline, CDR1 is SGHTA, CDR2 FQGNSA. The V and J ends lost 3 bases and 3 bases, in that order; junction bases with no gene match: 4. Here the CDR3 DNA reads TGTGCCAGCAGCTTTCGGACAGGGAACAATCAGCCCCAGCATTTT. The encoded protein is CASSFRTGNNQPQHF. The full variable domain, completed using reference TRBV7-2 and TRBJ1-5, is GAGVSQSPSNKVTEKGKDVELRCDPISGHTALYWYRQSLGQGLEFLIYFQGNSAPDKSGLPSDRFSAERTGGSVSTLTIQRTQQEDSAVYLCASSFRTGNNQPQHFGDGTRLSIL.

This sequence joins TRBV4-1 and TRBJ2-1; D remains unclear. V dropped 1 base and J dropped 7 bases, with 5 bases sitting between them. The CDR3 extends over 12 amino acids. The V gene's germline CDR1 is MGHRA and CDR2 YSYEKL. CDR3 region: CASSQVSNEQFF. In DNA, the CDR3 is TGCGCCAGCAGCCAAGTCAGTAATGAGCAGTTCTTC.

The chain recombines TRBV6-1 with TRBJ2-2, with no clear D. This CDR3 is 14 amino acids long. Germline values: CDR1 MNHNS, CDR2 SASEGT. V lost 5 bases to trimming and J lost 2 bases, with 9 bases between them. CDR3 DNA sequence: TGTGCCAGCAGTAGACTCCTAAACACCGGGGAGCTGTTTTTT. Residues: CASSRLLNTGELFF.

The rearrangement links TRBV18 to TRBJ2-1; TRBD1 agrees at 7 bases. There are 16 residues in the CDR3. The J segment lost 6 bases and the V segment lost 3 bases, leaving 11 bases of the junction unmatched. Germline CDR1 is KGHSH and CDR2 is LQKENI. This CDR3 is CASSPWDSQGGNEQFF. CDR3 sequence (DNA): TGTGCCAGCTCACCCTGGGACAGCCAAGGGGGCAATGAGCAGTTCTTC.

This clone has just one count. The chain uses TRBV19 and TRBJ1-1; D unclear. V lost 6 bases and J lost 0, with 11 bases in between. This CDR3 region has 14 residues. Germline V CDR1 and CDR2: LNHDA, SQIVND (reference sequence). The CDR3 loop reads CASSLVFMNTEAFF. DNA of the CDR3: TGTGCCAGTAGCTTGGTCTTCATGAACACTGAAGCTTTCTTT.

The rearrangement uses TRBV11-2 and TRBJ1-3; D remains ambiguous. This CDR3 comprises 16 residues. V was trimmed by 1 base and J by 0 bases, leaving 10 bases between them. CDR1 and CDR2 (germline): SGHAT, FQNNGV. CDR3 loop: CASSLGVFLSGNTIYF. Written as DNA, the CDR3 is TGTGCCAGCAGCTTAGGGGTCTTTCTCTCTGGAAACACCATATATTTT.

The chain couples TRBV30 to TRBJ2-7; 7 bases agree with TRBD1. The CDR3 contains 16 residues. The germline V gene encodes CDR1 GTSNPN and CDR2 SVGIG (reference sequence). The ends lost 1 base at V and 4 bases at J; junction bases unmatched: 13. CDR3: CAWSAPISGQPYEQYF. The CDR3 DNA is TGTGCCTGGAGTGCTCCTATATCGGGACAGCCGTACGAGCAGTACTTC. The full variable domain, its missing parts supplied by reference TRBV30 and TRBJ2-7, is SQTIHQWPATLVQPVGSPLSLECTVEGTSNPNLYWYRQAAGRGLQLLFYSVGIGQISSEVPQNLSASRPQDRQFILSSKKLLLSDSGFYLCAWSAPISGQPYEQYFGPGTRLTVT.

V is TRBV18 and J is TRBJ2-2; unclear D gene. This CDR3 is built from 13 residues. Looked up from germline, CDR1 is KGHSH and CDR2 is LQKENI. The V end lost 1 base, the J end lost 6 bases, and 6 bases lay between the germline ends. CDR3 nucleotides: TGTGCCAGCTCACCACTTGGGTCCGGGGAGCTGTTTTTT. Translated, it gives CASSPLGSGELFF.

This sequence joins TRBV7-9 and TRBJ2-2; 8 bases align to TRBD1. Germline V gene data show CDR1 as SEHNR and CDR2 as FQNEAQ (reference sequence). The CDR3 is 14 amino acids. The J segment lost 3 bases and the V segment lost 8 bases, leaving 5 bases of the junction unmatched. The chain's CDR3 is CASGQGGHTGELFF. CDR3 nucleotides: TGTGCCAGCGGACAGGGAGGTCACACCGGGGAGCTGTTTTTT.

V gene TRBV19 combines with J gene TRBJ1-6, with a tentative D call TRBD1 (6 bases). Deletions cut 1 base from V and 10 bases from J, with 14 bases between. Germline CDR1 is LNHDA and CDR2 is SQIVND (reference sequence). This CDR3 is 15 amino acids long. CDR3 bases: TGTGCCAGTAGTATAGCAAGGGGGGCCGGATCACCCCTCCACTTT. Translated: CASSIARGAGSPLHF.

The CDR3: CAGGQGGEAFF. The CDR3 nucleotides are TGTGCCGGGGGGCAGGGGGGTGAAGCTTTCTTT. The chain joins TRBV6-5 to TRBJ1-1; 7 nucleotides line up with TRBD1. The germline V gene has CDR1 MNHEY and CDR2 SVGAGI. The CDR3 is 11 residues long. With V trimmed by 11 bases and J by 7 bases, 7 bases remained unmatched.

The chain links TRBV10-2 to TRBJ1-1; D call uncertain. Trimming stripped 3 bases from V and 4 bases from J, with 3 bases between. Germline assignment: CDR1 WSHSY and CDR2 SAAADI. The CDR3 is made up of 11 amino acids. The CDR3 sequence: CASSDGTEAFF. The CDR3 DNA is TGCGCCAGCAGTGATGGCACTGAAGCTTTCTTT.